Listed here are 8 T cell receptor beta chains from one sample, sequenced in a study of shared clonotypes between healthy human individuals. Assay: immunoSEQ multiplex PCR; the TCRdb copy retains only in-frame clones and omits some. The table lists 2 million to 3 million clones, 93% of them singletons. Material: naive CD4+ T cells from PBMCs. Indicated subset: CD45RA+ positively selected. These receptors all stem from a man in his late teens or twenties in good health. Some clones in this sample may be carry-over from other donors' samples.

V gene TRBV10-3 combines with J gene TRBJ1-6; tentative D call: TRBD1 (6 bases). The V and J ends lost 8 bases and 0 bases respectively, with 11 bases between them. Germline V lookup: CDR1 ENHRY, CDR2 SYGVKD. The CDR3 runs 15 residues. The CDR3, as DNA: TGTGCCATCGGTCAGGGGATCTCCTATAATTCACCCCTCCACTTT. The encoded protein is CAIGQGISYNSPLHF.

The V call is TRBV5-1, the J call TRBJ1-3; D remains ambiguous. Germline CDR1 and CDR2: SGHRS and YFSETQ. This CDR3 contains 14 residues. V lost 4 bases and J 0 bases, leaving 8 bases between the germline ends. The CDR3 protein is CASSREPSGNTIYF. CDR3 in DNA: TGCGCCAGCAGCCGCGAGCCCTCTGGAAACACCATATATTTT.

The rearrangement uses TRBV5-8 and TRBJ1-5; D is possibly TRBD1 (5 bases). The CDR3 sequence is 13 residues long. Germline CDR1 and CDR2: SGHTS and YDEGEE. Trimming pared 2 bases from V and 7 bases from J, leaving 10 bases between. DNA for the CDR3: TGTGCCAGCAGCTTAATCCGGGGGCAGCCCCAGCATTTT. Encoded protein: CASSLIRGQPQHF. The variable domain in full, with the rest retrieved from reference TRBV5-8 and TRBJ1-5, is EAGVTQSPTHLIKTRGQQATLRCSPISGHTSVYWYQQALGLGLQFLLWYDEGEERNRGNFPPRFSGRQFPNYSSELNVNALELEDSALYLCASSLIRGQPQHFGDGTRLSIL.

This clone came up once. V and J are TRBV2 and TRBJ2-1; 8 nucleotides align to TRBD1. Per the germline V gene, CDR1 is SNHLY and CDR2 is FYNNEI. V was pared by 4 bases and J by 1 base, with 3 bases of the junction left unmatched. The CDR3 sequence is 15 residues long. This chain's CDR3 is CASSGNRGSYNEQFF. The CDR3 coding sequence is TGTGCCAGCAGTGGCAACAGGGGGTCCTACAATGAGCAGTTCTTC.

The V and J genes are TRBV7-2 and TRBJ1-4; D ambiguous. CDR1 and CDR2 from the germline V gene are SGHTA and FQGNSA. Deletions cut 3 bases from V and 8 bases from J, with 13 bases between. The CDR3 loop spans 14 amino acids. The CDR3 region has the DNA TGTGCCAGCAGCTTCGACCGAGGCGGCGAAAAACTGTTTTTT. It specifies CASSFDRGGEKLFF.

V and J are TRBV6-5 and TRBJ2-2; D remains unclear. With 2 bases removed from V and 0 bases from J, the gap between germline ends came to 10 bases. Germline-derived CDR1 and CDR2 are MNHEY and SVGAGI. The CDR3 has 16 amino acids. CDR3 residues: CASSYKGRPNTGELFF. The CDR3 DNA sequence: TGTGCCAGCAGTTACAAAGGACGGCCGAACACCGGGGAGCTGTTTTTT.

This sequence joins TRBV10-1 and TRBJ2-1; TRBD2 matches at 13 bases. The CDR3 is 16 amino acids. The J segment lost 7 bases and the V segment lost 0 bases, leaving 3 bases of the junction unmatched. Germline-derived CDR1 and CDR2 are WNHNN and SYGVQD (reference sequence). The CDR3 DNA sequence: TGCGCCAGCAGTGAGTCGGGGACTAGCGGGACAAATGAGCAGTTCTTC. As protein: CASSESGTSGTNEQFF.

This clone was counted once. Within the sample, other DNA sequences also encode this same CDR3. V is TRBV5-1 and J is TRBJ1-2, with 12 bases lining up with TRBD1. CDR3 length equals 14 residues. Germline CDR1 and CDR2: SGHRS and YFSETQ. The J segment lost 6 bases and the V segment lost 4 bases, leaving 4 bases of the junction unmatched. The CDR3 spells CASSPGQGADGYTF. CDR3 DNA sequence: TGCGCCAGCAGCCCGGGACAGGGGGCGGATGGCTACACCTTC.